This T cell receptor (beta chain) came from a study of blood T cell repertoires in COVID-19. The overall study: The samples span acute and convalescent COVID-19 from the United States, Italy and Spain.

Before they entered the study, exposed participants had met a COVID-19 case within 2 weeks. Between the trimmed V and J ends, which lost 6 bases and 5 bases, there was a span of 10 bases. Per germline, CDR1 SQVTM and CDR2 ANQGSEA. CDR3 length: 11 residues. Method: immunoSEQ multiplex PCR; TCRdb's copy keeps in-frame clones and lacks some. The data hold 150,000 or so clones, with around 80% observed a single time. The chain couples TRBV29-1 to TRBJ1-1, with a possible D match to TRBD1 (5 bases). The receptor was isolated from a man between 70 and 80 years old who had been exposed to COVID-19. Specimen: PBMCs or T cells enriched from blood (not recorded which). The CDR3 sequence: CSVNRRTEAFF. The CDR3 coding sequence is TGCAGCGTAAACAGGCGAACTGAAGCTTTCTTT. Looking up the rest from reference TRBV29-1 and TRBJ1-1 gives the full variable domain: SAVISQKPSRDICQRGTSLTIQCQVDSQVTMMFWYRQQPGQSLTLIATANQGSEATYESGFVIDKFPISRPNLTFSTLTVSNMSPEDSSIYLCSVNRRTEAFFGQGTRLTVV.